The sequence of this TCR beta chain was determined in a study of cytomegalovirus exposure and HLA in healthy donors. Regarding the study as a whole: Previous analysis showed most TCR beta V segments were productive about 87% or about 30% of the time. For TCR beta chains, V- and J-gene trimming was later linked to a missense DCLRE1C variant. The listing of 150 or so TCR beta chains classed them as cytomegalovirus-associated.

Worth noting for this clone: The antigen is not known.

The CDR3 loop spans 14 amino acids. Looked up from germline, CDR1 is SGHVS and CDR2 is FQNEAQ. The J segment lost 5 bases and the V segment lost 5 bases, leaving 6 bases of the junction unmatched. The PCR contained 60 Vbeta and 13 Jbeta primers. In the original workflow: An analysis performed later counted about 80 million unique TCR beta chains (approximately 11 million of them shared). Clones were sequenced by immunoSEQ multiplex PCR, and TCRdb holds only the in-frame ones, with some missing. The D gene and trimming were derived from the DNA, and the V and J assignments and clone size from that table. The data hold fewer than 200,000 clones, with roughly 70% observed a single time.

The material sequenced was PBMCs. The clonotype originates from a woman between 45 and 65 years old in good health and CMV-seropositive. This chain connects TRBV7-8 to TRBJ2-1, with 7 bases lining up with TRBD2. The CDR3: CASSLGLDHNEQFF. DNA of the CDR3: TGTGCCAGCAGCCTAGGACTAGATCACAATGAGCAGTTCTTC.